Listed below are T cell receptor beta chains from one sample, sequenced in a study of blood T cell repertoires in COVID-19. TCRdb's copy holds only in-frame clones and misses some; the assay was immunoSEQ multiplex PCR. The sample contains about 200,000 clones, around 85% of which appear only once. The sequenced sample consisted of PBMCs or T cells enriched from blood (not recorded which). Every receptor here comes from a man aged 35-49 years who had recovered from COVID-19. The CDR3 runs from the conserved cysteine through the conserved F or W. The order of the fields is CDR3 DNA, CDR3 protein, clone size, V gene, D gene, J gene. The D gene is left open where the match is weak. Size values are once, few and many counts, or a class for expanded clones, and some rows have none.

TGTGCCAGCTCATTTAGCGGGAGTGAGTACGAGCAGTACTTC,CASSFSGSEYEQYF,NA,TRBV18,TRBD2,TRBJ2-7
TGTGCCAGCAGCTACTCCTCGACCGGGGAGCTGTTTTTT,CASSYSSTGELFF,NA,TRBV12-3/TRBV12-4,NA,TRBJ2-2
TGTGCCAGCAGTTACCTTAGCAGTTTCTACGAGCAGTACTTC,CASSYLSSFYEQYF,once,TRBV6-5,NA,TRBJ2-7
TGTGCCAGCAGCCCCATCGCGGGACTAGCGGGAGTACTAGATGAGCAGTTCTTC,CASSPIAGLAGVLDEQFF,NA,TRBV7-8,TRBD2,TRBJ2-1
TGTGCCACCAGCGCCTCGGGACAACCCTACAATGAGCAGTTCTTC,CATSASGQPYNEQFF,NA,TRBV24-1,NA,TRBJ2-1
TGTGCCAGCAGCCCAACAGGGGAGGAGTGGTACGAGCAGTACTTC,CASSPTGEEWYEQYF,NA,TRBV5-5,NA,TRBJ2-7
TGTGCCAGCAGCAATGAACGGGGGAACACTGAAGCTTTCTTT,CASSNERGNTEAFF,NA,TRBV7-3,NA,TRBJ1-1
TGTGCCAGCAGCCAAGACAGGGGCGGTTCCTATAATTCACCCCTCCACTTT,CASSQDRGGSYNSPLHF,many,TRBV14,NA,TRBJ1-6
TGCGCCAGCAGCCAGATACAGGGGGCTACTTCCTACGAGCAGTACTTC,CASSQIQGATSYEQYF,NA,TRBV4-1,TRBD1,TRBJ2-7
TGCGCCAGCAGCTTAGGGACAGGGGGTTTCAACGAGCAGTACTTC,CASSLGTGGFNEQYF,NA,TRBV5-1,TRBD1,TRBJ2-7
TGTGCCAGCAGCTTAGCTAGGACAGGGGGCAGATCAACTGAAGCTTTCTTT,CASSLARTGGRSTEAFF,NA,TRBV13,TRBD1,TRBJ1-1
TGTGCCACCGGGGGACTACAAGAGACCCAGTACTTC,CATGGLQETQYF,NA,TRBV6-5,TRBD2,TRBJ2-5
TGTGCCATCAGTAACCCAAACGGGGGAGTCTACACTGAAGCTTTCTTT,CAISNPNGGVYTEAFF,NA,TRBV10-3,NA,TRBJ1-1
TGTGCCAGTAGTCCAGGGACAGGGGGCCACACTGAAGCTTTCTTT,CASSPGTGGHTEAFF,NA,TRBV19,TRBD1,TRBJ1-1
TGTGCCAGCGGACTAGCGGGACATAATGAGCAGTTCTTC,CASGLAGHNEQFF,NA,TRBV2,TRBD2,TRBJ2-1
TGTGCCAGCAGTTTAAGGAGCTCCTATAATTCACCCCTCCACTTT,CASSLRSSYNSPLHF,NA,TRBV28,NA,TRBJ1-6